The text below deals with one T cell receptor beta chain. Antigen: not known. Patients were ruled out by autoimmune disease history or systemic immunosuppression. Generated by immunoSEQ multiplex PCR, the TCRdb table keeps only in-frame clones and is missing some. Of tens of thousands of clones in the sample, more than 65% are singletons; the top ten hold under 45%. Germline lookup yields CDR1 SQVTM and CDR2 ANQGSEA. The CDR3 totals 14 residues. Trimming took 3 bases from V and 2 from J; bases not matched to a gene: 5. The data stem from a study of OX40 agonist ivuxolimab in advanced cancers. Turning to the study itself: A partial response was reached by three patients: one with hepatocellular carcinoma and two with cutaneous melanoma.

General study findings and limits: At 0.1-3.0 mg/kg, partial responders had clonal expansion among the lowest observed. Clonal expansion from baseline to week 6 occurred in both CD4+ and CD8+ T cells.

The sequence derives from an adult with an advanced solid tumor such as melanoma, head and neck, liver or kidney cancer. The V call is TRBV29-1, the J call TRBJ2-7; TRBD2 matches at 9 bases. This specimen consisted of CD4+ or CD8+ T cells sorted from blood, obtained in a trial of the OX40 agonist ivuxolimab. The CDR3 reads CSVDLGGRAYEQYF. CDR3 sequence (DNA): TGCAGCGTTGATCTCGGCGGGAGGGCCTACGAGCAGTACTTC.